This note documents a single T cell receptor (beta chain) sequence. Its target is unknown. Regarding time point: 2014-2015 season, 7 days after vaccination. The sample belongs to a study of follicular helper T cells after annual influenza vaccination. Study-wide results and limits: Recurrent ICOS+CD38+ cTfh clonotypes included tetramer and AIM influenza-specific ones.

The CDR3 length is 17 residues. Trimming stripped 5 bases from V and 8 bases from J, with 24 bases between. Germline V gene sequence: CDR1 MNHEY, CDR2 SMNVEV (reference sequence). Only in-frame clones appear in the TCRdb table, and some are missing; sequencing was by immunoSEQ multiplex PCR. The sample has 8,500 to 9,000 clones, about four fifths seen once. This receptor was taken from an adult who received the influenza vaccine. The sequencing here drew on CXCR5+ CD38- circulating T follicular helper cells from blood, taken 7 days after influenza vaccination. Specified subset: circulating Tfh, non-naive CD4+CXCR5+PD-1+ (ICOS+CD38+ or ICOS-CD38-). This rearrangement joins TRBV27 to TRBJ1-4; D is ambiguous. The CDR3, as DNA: TGTGCCAGCAGTCCCCTTTGGAAGGCGCGGAAATTCGAAAAACTGTTTTTT. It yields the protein CASSPLWKARKFEKLFF. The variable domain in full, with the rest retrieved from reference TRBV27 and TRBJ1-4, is EAQVTQNPRYLITVTGKKLTVTCSQNMNHEYMSWYRQDPGLGLRQIYYSMNVEVTDKGDVPEGYKVSRKEKRNFPLILESPSPNQTSLYFCASSPLWKARKFEKLFFGSGTQLSVL.